This TCR beta chain emerged from a study of T cells in Graves' hyperthyroidism and ophthalmopathy. Study at large: Peripheral blood sampling occurred at initial diagnosis, before any treatment.

RNA transcripts yielded amplified TCR beta CDR3 regions. Initially, a first-round RT-PCR of the TCR CDR3 employed the HTBI primer set. TCRdb re-called the multiplex PCR reads with MiXCR, one entry per CDR3 protein. This sample has a few hundred thousand distinct CDR3 sequences, with roughly 14% found just once. This clonotype was seen a handful of times. V lost 5 bases to trimming and J lost 5 bases; unmatched junction nucleotides: 4. Germline CDR1 reads DFQATT; CDR2 reads SNEGSKA (reference sequence). The CDR3 has 12 residues. V usage is TRBV20-1 and J usage is TRBJ1-2; 8 bases agree with TRBD1. This clonotype was sampled from a woman aged 18-29 years with Graves' hyperthyroidism that later progressed to Graves' ophthalmopathy. Sequenced: blood. The CDR3 DNA reads TGCAGTGCTCCGGGACAGGAGTATGGCTACACCTTC. This codes for CSAPGQEYGYTF.